One T cell receptor beta chain is described in this entry. What it recognizes is unknown. These data originate in a study of cytomegalovirus exposure and HLA in healthy donors. Study at large: Earlier, 95 million to 140 million unique TCR beta sequences were recovered from around 190 million T cells by an analysis.

Study-wide results and caveats: Around 160 TCR beta chains were listed as cytomegalovirus-associated. Reported findings show TCR beta sequences accurately forecast HLA-A and HLA-B alleles in most subjects. A missense DCLRE1C variant was associated with V- and J-gene trimming of TCR beta chains in a later analysis, and an independent cohort replicated the association.

The CDR3 is made up of 13 amino acids. Trimming took 3 bases from V and 7 from J, leaving 9 bases between them. The V gene's germline CDR1 is MRHNA and CDR2 SNTAGT. The PCR contained 60 Vbeta and 13 Jbeta primers. Repertoires were generated with immunoSEQ multiplex PCR, while TCRdb's copy carries only in-frame clones and drops some. Of 70,000 to 85,000 clones listed, 62% are singletons. The sequence came from a male donor in good health and CMV-seropositive. The source material was PBMCs. The chain is built from TRBV6-4 and TRBJ2-2, with D hard to call. The CDR3 coding sequence is TGTGCCAGCAGTGAAGAGAGTCACGGGGAGCTGTTTTTT. As protein: CASSEESHGELFF.